One sample yielded the 2 T cell receptor beta chains listed below, sequenced in a study of PD-1 blockade in classical Hodgkin lymphoma. Specified time point: cycle 4 day 1 (C4D1), after 5 to 7 weeks of nivolumab. Relapse after autologous stem cell transplantation occurred in every patient, and brentuximab vedotin exposure varied. Assay used: immunoSEQ multiplex PCR; TCRdb lists only in-frame clones, some missing. The sample includes about 32,000 clones, around 80% of them seen just once. The material sequenced was peripheral blood mononuclear cells (PBMCs), taken before the fourth cycle of nivolumab. The receptors come from a human donor with classical Hodgkin lymphoma.

The chain joins TRBV13 to TRBJ2-7, with 10 bases lining up with TRBD2. Germline V lookup: CDR1 PRHDT, CDR2 FYEKMQ (reference sequence). V was pared by 0 bases and J by 3 bases, with 2 bases of the junction left unmatched. There are 15 residues in the CDR3. CDR3 residues: CASSLGAGGIYEQYF. In DNA, the CDR3 is TGTGCCAGCAGCTTAGGAGCGGGAGGGATCTACGAGCAGTACTTC.

The V gene is TRBV10-3, the J gene TRBJ1-2; no definite D call. The CDR3 extends over 13 amino acids. Trimming took off 6 bases at V and 1 base at J, with 9 bases between the two ends. Germline loops: CDR1 ENHRY, CDR2 SYGVKD. Here the CDR3 DNA reads TGTGCCATCAGAGCGAGGGATAACTATGGCTACACCTTC. This codes for CAIRARDNYGYTF.